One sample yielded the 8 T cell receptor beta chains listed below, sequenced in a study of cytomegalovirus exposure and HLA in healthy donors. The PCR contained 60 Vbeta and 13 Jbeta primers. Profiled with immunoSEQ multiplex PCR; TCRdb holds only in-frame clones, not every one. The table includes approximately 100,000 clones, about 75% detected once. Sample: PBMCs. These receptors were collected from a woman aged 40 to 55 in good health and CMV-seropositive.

CDR3 in DNA: TGTGCCAGCAGTGAAAGGGGTAGCACAGATACGCAGTATTTT. This translates into CASSERGSTDTQYF. The rearrangement links TRBV6-1 to TRBJ2-3, with TRBD1 as a possible D gene (5 bases). The germline V and J ends were trimmed by 2 bases and 0 bases, with 6 bases remaining between them. This CDR3 is built from 14 residues. In germline, CDR1 is MNHNS, CDR2 SASEGT.

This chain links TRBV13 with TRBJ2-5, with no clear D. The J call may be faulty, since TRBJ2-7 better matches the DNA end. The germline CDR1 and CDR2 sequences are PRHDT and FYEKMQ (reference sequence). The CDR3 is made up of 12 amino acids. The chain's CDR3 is CASSLSTYEQYF. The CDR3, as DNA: TGTGCCAGCAGCTTAAGCACCTACGAGCAGTACTTC.

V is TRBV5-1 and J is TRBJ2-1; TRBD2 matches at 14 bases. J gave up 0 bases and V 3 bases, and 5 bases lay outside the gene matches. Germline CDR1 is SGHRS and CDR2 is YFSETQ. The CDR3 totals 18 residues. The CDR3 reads CASSWTSGGTGSYNEQFF. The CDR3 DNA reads TGCGCCAGCAGCTGGACTAGCGGGGGGACCGGCTCCTACAATGAGCAGTTCTTC.

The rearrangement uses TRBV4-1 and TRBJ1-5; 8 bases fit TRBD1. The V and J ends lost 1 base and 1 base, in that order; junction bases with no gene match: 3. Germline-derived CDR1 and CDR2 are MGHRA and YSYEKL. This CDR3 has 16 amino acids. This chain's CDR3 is CASSQGTGTSNQPQHF. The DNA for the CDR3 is TGCGCCAGCAGCCAAGGGACAGGGACGAGCAATCAGCCCCAGCATTTT.

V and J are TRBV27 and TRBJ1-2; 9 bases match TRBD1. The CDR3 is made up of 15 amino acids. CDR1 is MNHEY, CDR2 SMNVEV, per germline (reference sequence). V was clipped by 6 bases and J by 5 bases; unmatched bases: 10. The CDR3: CASSRKTGGVYGYTF. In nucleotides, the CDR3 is TGTGCCAGCAGCCGTAAGACAGGGGGTGTTTATGGCTACACCTTC.

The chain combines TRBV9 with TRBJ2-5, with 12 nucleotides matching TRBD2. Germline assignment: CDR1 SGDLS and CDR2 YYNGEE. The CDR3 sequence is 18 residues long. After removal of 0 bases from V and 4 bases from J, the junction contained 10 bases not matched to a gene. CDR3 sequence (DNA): TGTGCCAGCAGCGTAGGGGCTAGCGGGGGGGGCGGCAGAGAGACCCAGTACTTC. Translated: CASSVGASGGGGRETQYF.

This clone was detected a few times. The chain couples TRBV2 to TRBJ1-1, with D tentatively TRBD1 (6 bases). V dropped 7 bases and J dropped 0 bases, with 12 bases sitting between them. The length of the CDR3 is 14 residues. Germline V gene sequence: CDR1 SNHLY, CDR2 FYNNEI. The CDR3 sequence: CASTVGTLNTEAFF. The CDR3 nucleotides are TGTGCCAGCACCGTTGGGACACTGAACACTGAAGCTTTCTTT.

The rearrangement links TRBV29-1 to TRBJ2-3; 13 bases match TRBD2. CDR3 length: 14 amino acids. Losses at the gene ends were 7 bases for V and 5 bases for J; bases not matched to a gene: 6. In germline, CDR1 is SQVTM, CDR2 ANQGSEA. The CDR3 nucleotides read TGCAGCGGTAGACTAGCGGGGGGTGGAGATACGCAGTATTTT. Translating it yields CSGRLAGGGDTQYF.